This T cell receptor beta chain stems from a study of blood T cell repertoires in COVID-19. About the research overall: The study drew acute and convalescent COVID-19 samples from the United States, Italy and Spain.

The authors' processing: Amplification of reference gene primers was used by the study to estimate nucleated cell counts. The protocol was immunoSEQ multiplex PCR, while the TCRdb copy is restricted to in-frame clones and leaves out a portion. That table is the source of V, J and clone size, and D and trimming were worked out from the DNA. The sample includes 100,000 to 150,000 clones, approximately 84% of them seen just once. The receptor was derived from a woman in her twenties or thirties who had recovered from COVID-19. The sample taken for sequencing was peripheral blood.

This CDR3 reads CASSDPGTGGDFNEKLFF. CDR3 DNA: TGTGCCAGCAGTGACCCCGGGACAGGGGGCGACTTTAATGAAAAACTGTTTTTT. The chain uses TRBV25-1 and TRBJ1-4; 12 bases are a match to TRBD1. V was clipped by 3 bases and J by 4 bases; unmatched bases: 9. The germline gives CDR1 MGHDK, CDR2 SYGVNS. CDR3 size: 18 residues. The full variable domain, rest sourced from reference TRBV25-1 and TRBJ1-4, is EADIYQTPRYLVIGTGKKITLECSQTMGHDKMYWYQQDPGMELHLIHYSYGVNSTEKGDLSSESTVSRIRTEHFPLTLESARPSHTSQYLCASSDPGTGGDFNEKLFFGSGTQLSVL.